The T cell receptor (beta chain) described here comes from a study of blood T cell repertoires in COVID-19. Overall study context: PBMCs, B-cell-depleted T cells, or T cells were the source of the cDNA or gDNA that made up the material.

In germline, CDR1 is MGHDK, CDR2 SYGVNS. The CDR3 has 13 amino acids. V shed 6 bases and J shed 1 base, with 8 bases lying between them. Using immunoSEQ multiplex PCR, the repertoire was profiled, and TCRdb retains in-frame clones only, with some absent. This sample has some 82,000 clones, with 81% found just once. The sequence came from a man older than 75 with acute or convalescent COVID-19. The V call is TRBV25-1, the J call TRBJ2-3; D might be TRBD2 (5 bases). Specimen: peripheral blood. For the CDR3, the DNA is TGTGCCAGCAGCTTCGGGGGCACAGATACGCAGTATTTT. Translation: CASSFGGTDTQYF.